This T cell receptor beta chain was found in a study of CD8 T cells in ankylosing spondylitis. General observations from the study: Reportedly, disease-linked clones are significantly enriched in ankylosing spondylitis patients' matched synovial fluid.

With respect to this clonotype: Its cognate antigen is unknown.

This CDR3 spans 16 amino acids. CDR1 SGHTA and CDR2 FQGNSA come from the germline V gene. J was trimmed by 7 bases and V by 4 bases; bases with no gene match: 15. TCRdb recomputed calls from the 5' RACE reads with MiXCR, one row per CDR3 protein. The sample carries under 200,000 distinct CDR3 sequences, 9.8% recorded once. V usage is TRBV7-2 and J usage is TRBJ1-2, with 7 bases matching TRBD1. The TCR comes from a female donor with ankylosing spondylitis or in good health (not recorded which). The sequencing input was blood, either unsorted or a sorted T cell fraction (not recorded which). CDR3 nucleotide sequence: TGTGCCAGCAGCTCCACGACAGGGTTTTCACCCTTTGGCTACACCTTC. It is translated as CASSSTTGFSPFGYTF.